One and the same sample provided the 8 T cell receptor beta chains below, sequenced in a study of cytomegalovirus exposure and HLA in healthy donors (dated by TCRdb to about 2017). The library was prepared using the immunoSEQ multiplex PCR assay. For the multiplex PCR, a mixture combining 60 forward primers for TCR Vbeta segments and 13 reverse primers for TCR Jbeta segments was used. TCRdb stores this immuneACCESS table with in-frame sequences only. Part of the clones is absent; in the studies checked, under half of the shortfall reflects unresolved V genes, and no reason is known for the rest. This sample gives about 160,000 clones in total; roughly 84% of them show up just once. The ten largest make up roughly 1.4% of the sample. Sequenced sample: PBMCs. Receptors originate from a woman between 18 and 29 years old in good health and CMV-seronegative.

This chain uses TRBV6-5 with TRBJ2-1; TRBD1 might be the D (6 bases). Germline V gene lookup returns CDR1 MNHEY and CDR2 SVGAGI. The CDR3 is 16 residues long. Trimming removed 2 bases from V and 6 bases from J, with 17 bases in between. CDR3 in amino acids: CASSYPEGGSVNEQFF. The CDR3 bases are TGTGCCAGCAGTTACCCGGAAGGGGGTTCGGTCAATGAGCAGTTCTTC.

The chain links TRBV5-4 to TRBJ2-5, with D perhaps TRBD2 (5 bases). The DNA end is a closer match to TRBJ2-7, so the J assignment may be wrong. The CDR3 is made up of 12 amino acids. The germline V gene encodes CDR1 SGHNT and CDR2 YYREEE (reference sequence). The CDR3 sequence: CATLSGCDEQYF. The CDR3 DNA sequence: TGTGCCACCCTCTCGGGGTGCGACGAGCAGTACTTC.

V and J are TRBV28 and TRBJ2-7, with 8 bases identical to TRBD2. Germline loops: CDR1 MDHEN, CDR2 SYDVKM. Germline trimming cut 4 bases from V and 6 bases from J; bases unmatched to any gene: 8. This CDR3 contains 14 residues. The CDR3 spells CASSSDSGGTEQYF. The DNA for the CDR3 is TGTGCCAGCAGTTCCGACAGCGGGGGAACCGAGCAGTACTTC.

The chain couples TRBV6-1 to TRBJ2-2; perhaps TRBD2 as D (6 bases). There are 15 residues in the CDR3. The germline V gene encodes CDR1 MNHNS and CDR2 SASEGT. Trimming removed 4 bases from V and 6 bases from J, with 15 bases in between. The CDR3 sequence is CASSARTINPGELFF. CDR3 DNA: TGTGCCAGCAGTGCAAGGACTATAAACCCCGGGGAGCTGTTTTTT.

This chain uses TRBV18 with TRBJ2-7; 8 bases agree with TRBD1. The germline V gene encodes CDR1 KGHSH and CDR2 LQKENI. The CDR3 is made up of 13 amino acids. Trimming cost V 4 bases and J 1 base; bases outside gene matches: 0. CDR3 bases: TGTGCCAGCTCACGGACAGGGTCCTACGAGCAGTACTTC. Its protein product is CASSRTGSYEQYF.

The V gene is TRBV2, the J gene TRBJ1-1; D remains ambiguous. Per the germline V gene, CDR1 is SNHLY and CDR2 is FYNNEI. The CDR3 totals 13 residues. V lost 9 bases and J lost 2, with 13 bases in between. CDR3: CARDSRANTEAFF. The CDR3 nucleotides read TGTGCCAGGGACTCCCGGGCAAACACTGAAGCTTTCTTT.

The V call is TRBV5-1, the J call TRBJ1-2, with 10 nucleotides matching TRBD1. V lost 3 bases, J lost 5 bases, and 7 bases stayed unmatched. Germline V lookup: CDR1 SGHRS, CDR2 YFSETQ. This CDR3 region has 15 residues. The CDR3 region is CASSWGRTGGYGYTF. In DNA form, the CDR3 reads TGCGCCAGCAGCTGGGGCCGGACAGGGGGTTATGGCTACACCTTC. Complete variable domain (other parts from reference TRBV5-1 and TRBJ1-2): KAGVTQTPRYLIKTRGQQVTLSCSPISGHRSVSWYQQTPGQGLQFLFEYFSETQRNKGNFPGRFSGRQFSNSRSEMNVSTLELGDSALYLCASSWGRTGGYGYTFGSGTRLTVV.

The chain employs TRBV30 and TRBJ1-2, with D uncertain. The CDR3 spans 12 residues. Trimming pared 3 bases from V and 8 bases from J, leaving 13 bases between. Germline V lookup: CDR1 GTSNPN, CDR2 SVGIG (reference sequence). The CDR3 sequence: CAWSLGGLGYTF. CDR3 DNA sequence: TGTGCCTGGAGCCTCGGAGGTTTAGGCTACACCTTC.